This is a list of T cell receptor beta chains from one sample in a study of T cells in Graves' hyperthyroidism and ophthalmopathy. TCRdb recomputed calls from the multiplex PCR reads with MiXCR, one row per CDR3 protein. The data show about 720,000 distinct CDR3 sequences, over 15% seen once. Sequencing used blood. The receptors originated from a woman in her 50s with Graves' hyperthyroidism that later progressed to Graves' ophthalmopathy. The CDR3 runs from the conserved cysteine through the conserved F or W. D genes are given only for firm matches. Only part of the rows carry a size: once, few, many, or a class if the clone is expanded.

j_call v_call clone_size d_call cdr3_aa cdr3_nt
TRBJ2-2 TRBV3-1 . TRBD1 CASSQDTQGADTGELFF TGTGCCAGCAGCCAAGATACACAGGGGGCGGACACCGGGGAGCTGTTTTTT
TRBJ1-4 TRBV7-9 few TRBD1 CASSPWGTGDEKLFF TGTGCCAGCAGTCCATGGGGGACAGGGGATGAAAAACTGTTTTTT
TRBJ2-7 TRBV30 many TRBD1 CAWSKQGYEQYF TGTGCCTGGAGTAAACAGGGGTACGAGCAGTACTTC
TRBJ2-3 TRBV7-8 many . CASSPLLARSTDTQYF TGTGCCAGCAGCCCTTTGCTAGCGCGTAGCACAGATACGCAGTATTTT
TRBJ1-5 TRBV7-2 . . CASSLGWKFQGLSNQPQRF TGTGCCAGCAGCTTAGGTTGGAAATTTCAGGGTTTAAGCAATCAGCCCCAGCGTTTT
TRBJ1-3 TRBV18 few . CASSPEVWNTIYF TGTGCCAGCTCACCGGAAGTTTGGAACACCATATATTTT
TRBJ2-5 TRBV18 many . CASSPSQAETQYF TGTGCCAGCTCACCATCACAGGCAGAGACCCAGTACTTC
TRBJ2-3 TRBV20-1 many TRBD2 CSASWSGADTQYF TGCAGTGCTAGCTGGAGCGGGGCAGATACGCAGTATTTT
TRBJ2-1 TRBV10-3 . TRBD1 CAIKNNDRGSYNEQFF TGTGCCATAAAAAATAACGACAGGGGCTCCTACAATGAGCAGTTCTTC
TRBJ1-5 TRBV24-1 . . CATSGQGRSNQPQHF TGTGCCACCAGTGGGCAGGGACGTAGCAATCAGCCCCAGCATTTT
TRBJ1-6 TRBV18 many . CASSPVGQMVDSPLHF TGTGCCAGCTCACCAGTAGGACAAATGGTTGATTCACCCCTCCACTTT
TRBJ2-3 TRBV13 . . CASSGTTDTQYF TGTGCCAGCAGCGGGACTACAGATACGCAGTATTTT
TRBJ1-6 TRBV6-5 many TRBD1 CASSYQGQPYNSPLHF TGTGCCAGCAGTTACCAGGGACAGCCCTATAATTCACCCCTCCACTTT
TRBJ1-4 TRBV18 few TRBD1 CASSPPKTGDEKLFF TGTGCCAGCTCACCACCCAAGACAGGGGACGAAAAACTGTTTTTT
TRBJ1-5 TRBV18 few TRBD1 CASSPETGPGQPQHF TGTGCCAGCTCACCAGAGACAGGGCCTGGTCAGCCCCAGCATTTT
TRBJ1-2 TRBV5-5 few . CASSLARAAPGGYTF TGTGCCAGCAGCTTGGCCCGGGCGGCCCCTGGGGGCTACACCTTC
TRBJ1-1 TRBV18 many . CASSPNGQEAFF TGTGCCAGCTCACCAAACGGACAGGAAGCTTTCTTT
TRBJ2-1 TRBV19 . . CASSIDWFSEQFF TGTGCCAGTAGTATAGATTGGTTCAGTGAGCAGTTCTTC
TRBJ1-5 TRBV12-3/TRBV12-4 many . CASSPSWGRNQPQHF TGTGCCAGCAGCCCCTCATGGGGGCGCAATCAGCCCCAGCATTTT
TRBJ1-6 TRBV27 . . CASSLEVSYNSPLHF TGTGCCAGCAGTTTAGAAGTCTCCTATAATTCACCCCTCCACTTT
TRBJ1-3 TRBV6-5 many TRBD1 CASSYSILQGESGNTIYF TGTGCCAGCAGTTACTCGATCTTACAGGGGGAAAGTGGAAACACCATATATTTT
TRBJ2-7 TRBV3-1 many . CASSQGRGEYYEQYF TGTGCCAGCAGCCAAGGTCGAGGAGAGTACTACGAGCAGTACTTC
TRBJ2-2 TRBV20-1 . TRBD1 CSARGQGSYTGELFF TGCAGTGCTAGAGGACAGGGTAGTTATACCGGGGAGCTGTTTTTT